This TCR beta chain appears in the sequencing data of a study of blood T cell repertoires in COVID-19. The overall study: Donors in the United States, Italy and Spain gave samples during acute or convalescent COVID-19. Sources were T cells, B-cell-depleted T cells, or PBMCs; the material itself was cDNA or gDNA.

CDR1 and CDR2 (germline): MNHEY, SVGEGT. The CDR3 runs to 12 residues. V was trimmed by 2 bases and J by 7 bases, leaving 8 bases between them. Per the authors' pipeline: Reference gene primer amplification gave nucleated cell count estimates. Profiling relied on immunoSEQ multiplex PCR, and the TCRdb table lists in-frame clones only, not all of them. Clone size and the V and J calls come from that table; the DNA yielded D and trimming. The sample includes over 85,000 clones, roughly 80% of them seen just once. The sequence was collected from a man aged 55 to 70 with active or convalescent COVID-19. The sequenced sample was peripheral blood. V is TRBV6-2 or TRBV6-3 and J is TRBJ1-1; no firm D call. The CDR3 sequence is CASSYGELEAFF. As DNA, the CDR3 is TGTGCCAGCAGTTACGGGGAGCTTGAAGCTTTCTTT.